This entry lists 19 T cell receptor beta chains sequenced from one sample in a study of OX40 agonist ivuxolimab in advanced cancers. The library was obtained by the immunoSEQ multiplex PCR assay. The table comes from immuneACCESS by way of TCRdb, which keeps in-frame sequences with V and J called. Part of the clones is missing from these tables; in studies checked, under half for an unresolved V gene and the rest for unknown reasons. The sample includes approximately 98,000 clones, with around 90% observed a single time. The top ten clonotypes cover roughly 0.66% of the sample. The sample here was CD4+ or CD8+ T cells sorted from blood, taken in a trial of the OX40 agonist ivuxolimab. Receptors originate from an adult with an advanced solid tumor such as melanoma, head and neck, liver or kidney cancer.

The CDR3 sequence is CASSTLAGGAQSEQFF. The CDR3 DNA reads TGTGCCAGCAGCACACTAGCGGGAGGTGCTCAAAGTGAGCAGTTCTTC. The J gene is TRBJ2-1, the V gene TRBV4-2, with TRBD2 matching 12 bases. This CDR3 region has 16 residues. With 5 bases clipped from V and 9 bases from J, the junction kept 11 bases outside the gene matches. Per the germline V gene, CDR1 is LGHNA and CDR2 is YNFKEQ.

CDR3 in DNA: TGTGCCAGCAGTCCGGGACAGATGAACACTGAAGCTTTCTTT. Translation: CASSPGQMNTEAFF. The chain uses TRBV7-9 and TRBJ1-1, with 7 bases that match TRBD1. This CDR3 spans 14 amino acids. V shed 6 bases, J shed 0 bases, and the junction held 4 bases outside the gene matches. Per germline, CDR1 SEHNR and CDR2 FQNEAQ (reference sequence).

The chain has TRBV7-9 and TRBJ2-5, with unresolved D. The V gene's germline CDR1 is SEHNR and CDR2 FQNEAQ (reference sequence). Between the trimmed V and J ends, which lost 3 bases and 5 bases, there was a span of 13 bases. This CDR3 has 14 amino acids. The CDR3 DNA follows: TGTGCCAGCAGCTTCGGGCAGCTCCCCGAGACCCAGTACTTC. It codes for CASSFGQLPETQYF.

This sequence joins TRBV30 and TRBJ1-2, with 7 bases lining up with TRBD1. Trimming removed 8 bases from V and 4 bases from J; junction bases left unmatched: 10. Germline CDR1 is GTSNPN and CDR2 is SVGIG (reference sequence). The CDR3 runs to 13 residues. Written as DNA, the CDR3 is TGTGCCGGGGACAGCCCCAACCTCTATGGCTACACCTTC. As protein: CAGDSPNLYGYTF.

In nucleotides, the CDR3 is TGTGCCTGGAGTGTAGTTACAGGGGGCAATTCACCCCTCCACTTT. The encoded protein is CAWSVVTGGNSPLHF. J is TRBJ1-6 and V is TRBV30, with TRBD1 identical over 9 bases. With V trimmed by 0 bases and J by 7 bases, 4 bases remained unmatched. This CDR3 spans 15 amino acids. CDR1 and CDR2 (germline): GTSNPN, SVGIG (reference sequence).

The chain carries TRBV5-8 and TRBJ2-1, with TRBD2 matching over 12 bases. Germline CDR1 is SGHTS and CDR2 is YDEGEE. V lost 4 bases, J lost 2 bases, and 13 bases stayed unmatched. The CDR3 contains 19 residues. The CDR3 protein is CASSPGLAGRGGTYNEQFF. CDR3 coding DNA: TGTGCCAGCAGCCCCGGACTAGCGGGAAGGGGAGGCACCTACAATGAGCAGTTCTTC.

The chain is built from TRBV30 and TRBJ2-6; D may be TRBD2 (7 bases). Trimming pared 0 bases from V and 2 bases from J, leaving 11 bases between. The germline gives CDR1 GTSNPN, CDR2 SVGIG (reference sequence). The CDR3 totals 16 residues. The CDR3: CAWSVGGGAGANVLTF. The DNA for the CDR3 is TGTGCCTGGAGTGTAGGGGGGGGCGCTGGGGCCAACGTCCTGACTTTC.

The table lists this clone with a count of one. This chain joins TRBV9 and TRBJ2-1; D call uncertain. This CDR3 is built from 15 residues. CDR1 SGDLS and CDR2 YYNGEE come from the germline V gene. V gave up 0 bases and J gave up 6 bases, with 13 bases separating them. CDR3 DNA: TGTGCCAGCAGCGTAGGGGGTGTAACGGGCAATGAGCAGTTCTTC. As protein: CASSVGGVTGNEQFF.

CDR3 residues: CASSVGGGRKTQYF. In DNA form, the CDR3 reads TGTGCCAGCAGCGTAGGGGGCGGGAGGAAGACCCAGTACTTC. The rearrangement joins TRBV9 to TRBJ2-5; TRBD2 agrees at 8 bases. J lost 6 bases, V lost 0 bases, and 4 bases had no gene match. CDR3 length: 14 residues. Germline V gene lookup returns CDR1 SGDLS and CDR2 YYNGEE.

The chain links TRBV7-2 to TRBJ2-5; no reliable D call. The CDR3 runs 14 residues. The germline CDR1 and CDR2 sequences are SGHTA and FQGNSA. Trimming cost V 8 bases and J 2 bases, with 15 bases left between them. CDR3 region: CASGRDRRQETQYF. In DNA, the CDR3 is TGTGCCAGCGGACGAGATAGGCGACAAGAGACCCAGTACTTC.

V and J are TRBV6-1 and TRBJ2-2; D is undetermined. Looked up from germline, CDR1 is MNHNS and CDR2 is SASEGT. The CDR3 contains 14 residues. V lost 4 bases and J lost 2, with 8 bases in between. CDR3 sequence: CASSGRANTGELFF. The CDR3 DNA is TGTGCCAGCAGTGGCCGGGCCAACACCGGGGAGCTGTTTTTT.

V is TRBV14 and J is TRBJ1-1; D ambiguous. Germline CDR1 and CDR2: SGHDN and FVKESK. Trimming shortened V by 3 bases and J by 5 bases, and 13 bases separated the two germline ends. The CDR3 length is 14 residues. The CDR3 DNA reads TGTGCCAGCAGCCATGGCGGGTTGGGGACTGAAGCTTTCTTT. This translates into CASSHGGLGTEAFF.

This rearrangement joins TRBV21-1 to TRBJ2-6; the D call of TRBD1 is as the table states it, not checked on the DNA. TRBV21-1 is a pseudogene locus. The CDR3 consists of 20 residues. The CDR3 DNA sequence: TGTGCCAGCACCAGCAGGGAGGAGGGACAGGGAGTCTCTGGGGCCAACGTCCTGACTTTC. It yields the protein CASTSREEGQGVSGANVLTF.

J is TRBJ2-3 and V is TRBV30; a weak D match, TRBD2 (6 bases). Trimming shortened V by 4 bases and J by 3 bases, and 8 bases separated the two germline ends. The CDR3 has 12 amino acids. Germline CDR1 is GTSNPN and CDR2 is SVGIG (reference sequence). This CDR3 is CAWTGGTDTQYF. CDR3 coding DNA: TGTGCCTGGACAGGAGGGACAGATACGCAGTATTTT.

The rearrangement uses TRBV2 and TRBJ1-2, with unresolved D. Germline V gives CDR1 SNHLY, CDR2 FYNNEI. CDR3 length equals 12 residues. The V end was cut by 10 bases, the J end by 8 bases, with 17 bases between. CDR3 region: CAIRFIGGGYTF. The CDR3 DNA reads as TGTGCCATCCGCTTTATAGGCGGGGGCTACACCTTC.

The chain carries TRBV5-4 and TRBJ2-5; no reliable D call. Germline CDR1 SGHNT, CDR2 YYREEE (reference sequence). V was clipped by 4 bases and J by 1 base, with 8 bases between them. CDR3 length equals 13 residues. The DNA of the CDR3 is TGTGCCAGCAGCCTCCCCCCCCAAGAGACCCAGTACTTC. This encodes CASSLPPQETQYF. The whole variable domain, filled in from reference TRBV5-4 and TRBJ2-5, reads ETGVTQSPTHLIKTRGQQVTLRCSSQSGHNTVSWYQQALGQGPQFIFQYYREEENGRGNFPPRFSGLQFPNYSSELNVNALELDDSALYLCASSLPPQETQYFGPGTRLLVL.

The chain joins TRBV10-3 to TRBJ2-7; D unresolved. This CDR3 has 11 residues. The germline CDR1 and CDR2 sequences are ENHRY and SYGVKD. With 5 bases removed from V and 5 bases from J, the gap between germline ends came to 7 bases. The DNA of the CDR3 is TGTGCCATCAGTACCGCGGACGAGCAGTACTTC. As protein: CAISTADEQYF.

The chain recombines TRBV5-5 with TRBJ1-2; D gene ambiguous. Trimming took 5 bases from V and 2 from J, leaving 4 bases between them. CDR1 is SGHKS and CDR2 is YYEKEE in the germline V gene (reference sequence). CDR3 size: 11 residues. The CDR3 protein is CASSRNYGYTF. The CDR3, as DNA: TGTGCCAGCAGTCGAAACTATGGCTACACCTTC.

This chain uses TRBV6-5 with TRBJ1-2; TRBD1 matches at 8 bases. The CDR3 runs to 15 residues. Trimming took 4 bases from V and 7 from J; bases not matched to a gene: 11. Looked up from germline, CDR1 is MNHEY and CDR2 is SVGAGI. As DNA, the CDR3 is TGTGCCAGCAGTTTGGACAGGGACGGGTTGAGTGGCTACACCTTC. This codes for CASSLDRDGLSGYTF.